This TCR beta chain was identified in a study of identical twins. At least ten counts were recorded for this clonotype. Each CDR3 protein is one row after TCRdb ran MiXCR on the 5' RACE reads. The sample has around 680,000 distinct CDR3 sequences; approximately 9% are singletons. This CDR3 has 15 residues. Per the germline V gene, CDR1 is SNHLY and CDR2 is FYNNEI. V was clipped by 6 bases and J by 9 bases; unmatched bases: 12. These data were also reused for a study on yellow fever vaccine responses in identical twins.

The origin of this receptor is a woman between 18 and 30 years old in good health. The genes are TRBV2 and TRBJ2-1; 9 positions match TRBD1. The material sequenced was PBMCs. The CDR3 spells CASRGTGTLTGEQFF. The DNA for the CDR3 is TGTGCCAGCAGGGGGACAGGGACCCTCACGGGTGAGCAGTTCTTC. The complete variable domain, with remaining parts taken from reference TRBV2 and TRBJ2-1, reads EPEVTQTPSHQVTQMGQEVILRCVPISNHLYFYWYRQILGQKVEFLVSFYNNEISEKSEIFDDQFSVERPDGSNFTLKIRSTKLEDSAMYFCASRGTGTLTGEQFFGPGTRLTVL.